The 32 T cell receptor beta chains below come from one sample, sequenced in a study of control samples from healthy donors and cancer patients. Using immunoSEQ multiplex PCR, the repertoire was profiled, and TCRdb retains in-frame clones only, with some absent. Of fewer than 85,000 clones in the sample, over 90% were seen once. Sequenced: blood. Receptor source: a woman aged 25 to 39 in good health.

The chain combines TRBV5-6 with TRBJ2-7, with TRBD1 matching over 8 bases. CDR3 length equals 13 residues. Unmatched junction bases numbered 6, after V lost 4 bases and J lost 6 bases. The germline gives CDR1 SGHDT, CDR2 YYEEEE. This CDR3 reads CASSLRQGSEQYF. The CDR3 nucleotides read TGTGCCAGCAGCCTAAGACAGGGGAGCGAGCAGTACTTC.

The chain uses TRBV16 and TRBJ2-7; 7 nucleotides line up with TRBD2. The CDR3 totals 14 residues. V was clipped by 5 bases and J by 5 bases; unmatched bases: 9. Germline loops: CDR1 KGHSY, CDR2 FQNENV. The CDR3 DNA reads TGTGCCAGCAGCTATCGAGCGGGGTGGAACGAGCAGTACGTC. This codes for CASSYRAGWNEQYV.

With regard to this clone: Different DNA sequences within this sample yield the same CDR3. This rearrangement joins TRBV18 to TRBJ2-7; TRBD2 agrees at 13 bases. V lost 2 bases, J lost 4 bases, and 5 bases stayed unmatched. The CDR3 has 16 residues. CDR1 and CDR2 (germline): KGHSH, LQKENI. CDR3 sequence reads: CASSPSRTSGGYEQYF. The CDR3 DNA is TGTGCCAGCTCACCAAGCCGGACTAGCGGGGGATACGAGCAGTACTTC.

This clone was found a few times. The chain carries TRBV24-1 and TRBJ2-1, with TRBD1 identical over 9 bases. CDR1 KGHDR and CDR2 SFDVKD come from the germline V gene. Trimming took 3 bases from V and 4 from J; bases not matched to a gene: 12. There are 18 residues in the CDR3. The CDR3 loop reads CATSDETGTGYPYNEQFF. The CDR3 DNA reads TGTGCCACCAGTGATGAAACCGGGACAGGGTACCCTTACAATGAGCAGTTCTTC.

V and J are TRBV5-1 and TRBJ2-1; D is possibly TRBD2 (5 bases). Germline V CDR1 and CDR2: SGHRS, YFSETQ. Trimming stripped 2 bases from V and 8 bases from J, with 11 bases between. The CDR3 is 13 amino acids. CDR3 sequence (DNA): TGCGCCAGCAGCTTAGAGGGCTGGGATGAGCAGTTCTTC. This translates into CASSLEGWDEQFF. The whole variable domain, remainder taken from reference TRBV5-1 and TRBJ2-1, is KAGVTQTPRYLIKTRGQQVTLSCSPISGHRSVSWYQQTPGQGLQFLFEYFSETQRNKGNFPGRFSGRQFSNSRSEMNVSTLELGDSALYLCASSLEGWDEQFFGPGTRLTVL.

This chain links TRBV3-1 (or the pseudogene TRBV3-2) with TRBJ1-5, with D possibly being TRBD1 (5 bases). This CDR3 is 15 amino acids long. Germline-derived CDR1 and CDR2 are LGHDT and YNNKEL (reference sequence). Trimming took 4 bases from V and 9 from J, leaving 19 bases between them. In nucleotides, the CDR3 is TGTGCCAGCAGCCCGTCGGACCGGGGCTATCTGCCCCAGCATTTT. Protein product: CASSPSDRGYLPQHF.

This clone was seen only once. V and J are TRBV20-1 and TRBJ1-2; D gene unclear. Trimming shortened V by 8 bases and J by 6 bases, and 4 bases separated the two germline ends. The CDR3 totals 8 residues. CDR1 is DFQATT, CDR2 SNEGSKA, per germline (reference sequence). The CDR3 DNA follows: TGCAGTCCTGATGGCTACACCTTC. This sequence encodes CSPDGYTF.

The V and J genes are TRBV24-1 and TRBJ2-1, with 9 bases identical to TRBD2. There are 16 residues in the CDR3. V gave up 3 bases and J gave up 8 bases; unmatched junction bases: 10. Per germline, CDR1 KGHDR and CDR2 SFDVKD. The CDR3 spells CATSDHSRGGLDEQFF. CDR3 coding DNA: TGTGCCACCAGTGATCATTCGCGGGGGGGCCTCGATGAGCAGTTCTTC.

The CDR3 here is CASSIRTDEKLFF. The CDR3 nucleotides are TGTGCCAGCAGCATCAGGACGGATGAAAAACTGTTTTTT. The rearrangement joins TRBV7-8 to TRBJ1-4; no firm D call. This CDR3 is built from 13 residues. Germline-derived CDR1 and CDR2 are SGHVS and FQNEAQ. Trimming pared 5 bases from V and 6 bases from J, leaving 10 bases between.

The genes are TRBV5-1 and TRBJ1-5; D gene ambiguous. This CDR3 has 14 amino acids. Trimming took 4 bases from V and 6 from J, leaving 14 bases between them. Germline V CDR1 and CDR2: SGHRS, YFSETQ. The CDR3 coding sequence is TGCGCCAGCAGCCTTGGGGATCCGGGTCAGCCCCAGCATTTT. This translates into CASSLGDPGQPQHF.

The J gene is TRBJ1-2, the V gene TRBV21-1. TRBV21-1 represents a pseudogene. This CDR3 is 13 amino acids long. DNA for the CDR3: TGTGCCAGCAGGAGGGGCGAGAGTTATGGCTACACCTTC. Translating gives CASRRGESYGYTF.

V gene TRBV11-1 combines with J gene TRBJ1-2; weak D call: TRBD1 (5 bases). Trimming took off 5 bases at V and 4 bases at J, with 14 bases between the two ends. The CDR3 length is 14 residues. Germline V gives CDR1 SGHAT, CDR2 FQDESV (reference sequence). The CDR3 loop reads CASSHGGSVYGYTF. Here the CDR3 DNA reads TGTGCCAGCAGCCATGGGGGTTCCGTCTATGGCTACACCTTC.

This chain joins TRBV30 and TRBJ2-5; a possible D gene is TRBD2 (6 bases). The CDR3 sequence is 16 residues long. Trimming removed 3 bases at V and 1 base at J, with 18 bases between. Germline V gives CDR1 GTSNPN, CDR2 SVGIG (reference sequence). The DNA of the CDR3 is TGTGCCTGGAGCCCGACCCCGGGACTCCTCCAAGAGACCCAGTACTTC. Protein product: CAWSPTPGLLQETQYF.

This sequence joins TRBV6-5 and TRBJ1-5; unclear D gene. V lost 6 bases, J lost 3 bases, and 9 bases lay in between. CDR3 size: 13 residues. Germline assignment: CDR1 MNHEY and CDR2 SVGAGI. CDR3 sequence reads: CASSDNSNQPQHF. The CDR3 DNA reads TGTGCCAGCAGCGACAACTCCAATCAGCCCCAGCATTTT.

The chain is built from TRBV2 and TRBJ2-2, with D hard to call. CDR1 SNHLY and CDR2 FYNNEI come from the germline V gene. V gave up 2 bases and J gave up 6 bases, with 7 bases separating them. The CDR3 is 13 residues long. The CDR3 coding sequence is TGTGCCAGCAGTGAACTGGGTCCCGGGGAGCTGTTTTTT. This gives the protein CASSELGPGELFF.

The chain joins TRBV9 to TRBJ1-1; the D is unclear. Germline CDR1 SGDLS, CDR2 YYNGEE. The ends were cut back, 4 bases at V and 4 bases at J, with 11 bases in the middle. This CDR3 spans 13 amino acids. The DNA for the CDR3 is TGTGCCAGCAGCCCCCCTGCGGGCACTGAAGCTTTCTTT. Its translation: CASSPPAGTEAFF. Full variable domain (remainder filled in from reference TRBV9 and TRBJ1-1): DSGVTQTPKHLITATGQRVTLRCSPRSGDLSVYWYQQSLDQGLQFLIQYYNGEERAKGNILERFSAQQFPDLHSELNLSSLELGDSALYFCASSPPAGTEAFFGQGTRLTVV.

This chain uses TRBV6-4 with TRBJ1-6, with a weak D call TRBD1 (5 bases). This CDR3 is 12 amino acids long. Between the trimmed V and J ends, which lost 2 bases and 14 bases, there was a span of 10 bases. Germline lookup yields CDR1 MRHNA and CDR2 SNTAGT. The CDR3 loop is CASSDPGGALHF. Written as DNA, the CDR3 is TGTGCCAGCAGTGACCCCGGGGGAGCCCTCCACTTT.

This rearrangement joins TRBV6-2 or TRBV6-3 to TRBJ2-4; D unclear. CDR3 size: 14 residues. V lost 2 bases to trimming and J lost 13 bases, with 18 bases between them. Germline V gives CDR1 MNHEY, CDR2 SVGEGT. CDR3 nucleotide sequence: TGTGCCAGCAGTTACAGAGGAGTATCGGTGAGGCAGTACTTC. Its translation: CASSYRGVSVRQYF.

The chain joins TRBV6-5 to TRBJ1-2; the D is unclear. The germline gives CDR1 MNHEY, CDR2 SVGAGI. Trimming stripped 6 bases from V and 7 bases from J, with 21 bases between. The length of the CDR3 is 15 residues. CDR3 amino acids: CASSKTLTDFVGYTF. Written as DNA, the CDR3 is TGTGCCAGCAGCAAGACCTTGACGGATTTCGTTGGCTACACCTTC.

The chain uses TRBV7-8 and TRBJ1-3; D ambiguous. Germline V lookup: CDR1 SGHVS, CDR2 FQNEAQ. This CDR3 has 13 residues. V shed 2 bases and J shed 9 bases, with 11 bases lying between them. The CDR3 DNA reads as TGTGCCAGCAGCTTAAAAGATGGTGTCACCATATATTTT. Translated, it gives CASSLKDGVTIYF.

This chain links TRBV5-4 with TRBJ2-4; possibly TRBD1 or TRBD2 for D (5 bases each). CDR1 and CDR2 from the germline V gene are SGHNT and YYREEE (reference sequence). Trimming removed 4 bases from V and 5 bases from J, with 10 bases in between. The length of the CDR3 is 13 residues. The CDR3 DNA reads TGTGCCAGCAGCCCGGGACGTGAAAACATTCAGTACTTC. Protein sequence: CASSPGRENIQYF.

This clone was counted a single time. The chain recombines TRBV7-8 with TRBJ1-1, with TRBD1 as a possible D gene (5 bases). Germline V gene data show CDR1 as SGHVS and CDR2 as FQNEAQ. The length of the CDR3 is 14 residues. V lost 1 base, J lost 8 bases, and 14 bases lay in between. The CDR3 loop is CASSLGITGSEAFF. The DNA for the CDR3 is TGTGCCAGCAGCTTAGGCATTACAGGCTCGGAAGCTTTCTTT.

V gene TRBV24-1 combines with J gene TRBJ1-2, with 8 positions matching TRBD1. After removal of 5 bases from V and 8 bases from J, the junction contained 12 bases not matched to a gene. The CDR3 consists of 15 residues. Germline assignment: CDR1 KGHDR and CDR2 SFDVKD. The chain's CDR3 is CATSGGTGSGEGYTF. CDR3 nucleotides: TGTGCCACCAGTGGTGGGACAGGAAGCGGAGAAGGCTACACCTTC.

The chain couples TRBV9 to TRBJ2-1, with a possible D match to TRBD2 (5 bases). Germline CDR1 and CDR2: SGDLS and YYNGEE. The CDR3 loop spans 15 amino acids. V lost 3 bases to trimming and J lost 1 base, with 11 bases between them. CDR3 in amino acids: CASSGTSFSYNEQFF. The CDR3 DNA follows: TGTGCCAGCAGCGGAACTAGTTTTTCCTACAATGAGCAGTTCTTC.

Only a few counts were recorded for this clone. V usage is TRBV13 and J usage is TRBJ1-4; 8 nucleotides match TRBD1. The CDR3 is made up of 14 amino acids. CDR1 and CDR2 from the germline V gene are PRHDT and FYEKMQ (reference sequence). V shed 6 bases and J 7 bases; nucleotides not matched to a gene: 7. The CDR3 bases are TGTGCCAGCAGGAAACAGGGGGGCGGTGAAAAACTGTTTTTT. This translates into CASRKQGGGEKLFF.

The V and J genes are TRBV10-3 and TRBJ2-7, with 11 positions matching TRBD2. V lost 6 bases, J lost 5 bases, and 3 bases stayed unmatched. The length of the CDR3 is 13 residues. The germline CDR1 and CDR2 sequences are ENHRY and SYGVKD. The DNA of the CDR3 is TGTGCCATCAGGACTAGCGGGATAGACGAGCAGTACTTC. Amino acids: CAIRTSGIDEQYF.

The chain links TRBV19 to TRBJ1-3; no clear D. This CDR3 is built from 17 residues. The V gene's germline CDR1 is LNHDA and CDR2 SQIVND (reference sequence). The germline V and J ends were trimmed by 2 bases and 0 bases, with 14 bases remaining between them. For the CDR3, the DNA is TGTGCCAGTAGTATAACTGACGGGATTTCCTCTGGAAACACCATATATTTT. Protein sequence: CASSITDGISSGNTIYF.

The chain carries TRBV27 and TRBJ1-2; D is possibly TRBD1 (6 bases). The CDR3 loop spans 14 amino acids. Per germline, CDR1 MNHEY and CDR2 SMNVEV (reference sequence). Trimming took off 4 bases at V and 2 bases at J, with 11 bases between the two ends. The DNA for the CDR3 is TGTGCCAGCAGTTCCAGGACAGCCAACTATGGCTACACCTTC. Translation gives CASSSRTANYGYTF.

V usage is TRBV5-1 and J usage is TRBJ1-6; D perhaps matches TRBD1 (5 bases). Trimming took off 4 bases at V and 8 bases at J, with 16 bases between the two ends. Per germline, CDR1 SGHRS and CDR2 YFSETQ. This CDR3 contains 15 residues. CDR3 sequence: CASSTGAGRDSPLHF. The CDR3 coding sequence is TGCGCCAGCAGCACCGGGGCGGGCCGGGATTCACCCCTCCACTTT.

CDR3 DNA sequence: TGTGCCAGCAGTCTACACGGGGGGAACACTGAAGCTTTCTTT. Protein: CASSLHGGNTEAFF. V and J are TRBV6-5 and TRBJ1-1; TRBD1 might be the D (5 bases). This CDR3 contains 14 residues. The germline gives CDR1 MNHEY, CDR2 SVGAGI. Between the trimmed V and J ends, which lost 5 bases and 1 base, there was a span of 11 bases.

The CDR3 sequence is CASSPSAGTNNEKLFF. The CDR3 DNA sequence: TGTGCCAGCAGCCCCTCGGCCGGGACGAATAATGAAAAACTGTTTTTT. The chain recombines TRBV11-2 with TRBJ1-4; a possible D gene is TRBD1 (5 bases). Germline V CDR1 and CDR2: SGHAT, FQNNGV. This CDR3 is 16 amino acids long. Trimming stripped 5 bases from V and 4 bases from J, with 17 bases between.

The chain employs TRBV3-1 (or the pseudogene TRBV3-2) and TRBJ1-1; D is uncertain. Germline CDR1 reads LGHDT; CDR2 reads YNNKEL (reference sequence). V lost 6 bases to trimming and J lost 1 base, with 9 bases between them. There are 13 residues in the CDR3. CDR3 nucleotides: TGTGCCAGCAGTCGACGGGAGAACACTGAAGCTTTCTTT. This sequence encodes CASSRRENTEAFF.